This TCR beta chain came from a study of blood T cells in healthy people across ages. A second PCR of roughly 7 to 11 cycles used a sample-barcoded 5' primer and a J-beta primer mix. TCRdb itself ran the 5' RACE reads through MiXCR, one entry per CDR3 protein. Among approximately 800,000 distinct CDR3 sequences listed, roughly 40% were seen once. Whole-study findings and limits: Higher diversity and more naive CD4+ cells were features of long-lived donors, compared to aged donors.

This clonotype has only a few counts. Its antigen is unknown. A much larger clone is a single base away; this may be a read error. Total RNA was extracted at no less than 5.5 micrograms per sample. The germline gives CDR1 LGHNA, CDR2 YNFKEQ. The CDR3 loop spans 15 amino acids. The rearrangement joins TRBV4-2 to TRBJ1-2; 7 bases map to TRBD1. The sequenced sample consisted of blood. This sequence originates from a man aged 18 to 29 in good health. The CDR3 loop reads CASSPRGPANYGYSF. Written as DNA, the CDR3 is TGTGCCAGCAGCCCAAGGGGGCCAGCTAACTATGGCTACTCCTTC.